Listed below are T cell receptor beta chains from one sample, sequenced in a study of tumor-infiltrating lymphocytes in primary liver carcinoma. TCRdb re-derived calls from the multiplex PCR reads in MiXCR, one entry per CDR3 protein. The table shows about 330,000 distinct CDR3 sequences, with almost 65% occurring only once. Sequenced sample: peripheral blood. These TCRs come from a man in his forties with primary liver carcinoma and hepatitis B virus infection. Both conserved end residues are part of each CDR3. A D gene is named only where the DNA matches it firmly. Only some rows state a clone size, as once, few, many or a class for expanded clones.

v_gene,j_gene,d_gene,abundance,CDR3nt,CDR3aa
TRBV6-5,TRBJ2-2,TRBD2,.,TGTGCCAGCAAGGGGACTAGCGGGCGGAACACCGTGGAGCTGTCTTTT,CASKGTSGRNTVELSF
TRBV11-1,TRBJ2-1,.,.,TGTGTCAGCAACCCCGGGACGATCACCTACAATGAGCAGTTCTTC,CVSNPGTITYNEQFF
TRBV28,TRBJ1-3,.,.,TGTGCCAGCTTGGCGGAGCCCGGAAACACCATATATTTT,CASLAEPGNTIYF
TRBV28,TRBJ2-1,.,.,TGTGCCAGCAGTTCGTCGACAGGGCAGTTCTTC,CASSSSTGQFF
TRBV11-1,TRBJ1-2,.,.,TGTGCCAGCAGCCTAGCTTCGGCCAGGGGTTTTGGCTTCACCTTC,CASSLASARGFGFTF
TRBV4-3,TRBJ2-5,.,.,TGCGCCAGCAGCAAAGGCCTGGGAGAGACCCAGTATTTC,CASSKGLGETQYF
TRBV28,TRBJ1-4,.,.,TGTGCCAGCACGTCAGATCACCCGAAAAACCTGTTTTTT,CASTSDHPKNLFF
TRBV6-1,TRBJ2-7,TRBD1,.,TGTGCCAGCAGTAGGGGGCCCTACGAGCAGTACTTC,CASSRGPYEQYF
TRBV12-3/TRBV12-4,TRBJ1-1,.,many,TGTGCCAGCAGTGCCGGACGGGAGGGCACTGAAGCTTTCTTT,CASSAGREGTEAFF
TRBV11-2,TRBJ2-7,.,.,TGTGCCAGCAGCTTCCAGGACCGTCTCTCCTACGGGCAGTACTTC,CASSFQDRLSYGQYF
TRBV5-4,TRBJ2-1,.,.,TGTGCCGGCAGCTTGAGGAGCGTTGGGGAGCCTGAGCAGTTCTTC,CAGSLRSVGEPEQFF
TRBV6-5,TRBJ2-5,TRBD1,.,TGTGCCAGCCTCGCCTCCGGGACAGGGGGAGAGACCCCGTACTTC,CASLASGTGGETPYF
TRBV6-1,TRBJ1-2,.,.,TGTGCCAGCAGAAAGGACCGGGAGACAGACTACACCTTC,CASRKDRETDYTF
TRBV10-3,TRBJ1-6,.,.,TGTGCCATCAGTGTTAGTCATAATTCACCCCTCCACTTT,CAISVSHNSPLHF
TRBV11-2,TRBJ2-3,TRBD2,.,TGTGTCAGCAGCTTCCGACTAGCGGAGAACGAAGATACGCAGTATTTT,CVSSFRLAENEDTQYF
TRBV10-2,TRBJ2-2,.,many,TGCGCCAGCAGTTTTCGGGCCGGGGAGCTGTTTTTT,CASSFRAGELFF
TRBV4-2,TRBJ2-6,.,few,TGTGCCAGCAGCCCCCGCCAGGGGGGCTCTGGGGCCAACGTCCTGACTTTC,CASSPRQGGSGANVLTF
TRBV11-2,TRBJ2-3,.,once,TGTGCCAGCAGCTCTCCCGTTGAGGCCACCACAGATACGCAGTATTTT,CASSSPVEATTDTQYF
TRBV4-3,TRBJ2-3,.,.,TGCGCCAGCAGCCAAGTTGGAGAGGGAGTAGGAGATACGCAGTATTTT,CASSQVGEGVGDTQYF
TRBV10-1,TRBJ2-7,TRBD2,.,TGCGCCAGCTCCTCTAGCGGGCACTCCTACGAGCAGTACTTC,CASSSSGHSYEQYF
TRBV12-1,TRBJ2-3,.,.,TGTGCCAGCAGCTTGTACCCAGGGGAGACAGATACGCAGTATTTT,CASSLYPGETDTQYF
TRBV11-2,TRBJ2-7,.,.,TGTGTCAGCAGCTTAGATCCCCGGCTAGAGGTCTACGAGCAGTACTTC,CVSSLDPRLEVYEQYF
TRBV28,TRBJ2-5,TRBD1,.,TGTGCCAGCAGCACAGACAGGGGTGCACAAGAGACCCAGTACTTC,CASSTDRGAQETQYF
TRBV10-3,TRBJ2-3,.,.,TGTGCCATCACTAAGGAGCCACGAAGCACAGATACGCAGTATTTT,CAITKEPRSTDTQYF
TRBV12-3/TRBV12-4,TRBJ1-4,.,.,TGTGCCAGCAGTTCAGACAGCCCGACAACTAATGAAAAACTGTTTTTT,CASSSDSPTTNEKLFF
TRBV10-3,TRBJ2-3,.,.,TGTGCCATCAGTGAGGGCCCGGCACTCGGGGATACGCAGTATTTT,CAISEGPALGDTQYF
TRBV11-2,TRBJ2-2,.,.,TGCGCCAGCAGCCCCCCCGGAGGGGGTTTGTACCTCGGGGAGCTGTTTTTT,CASSPPGGGLYLGELFF
TRBV28,TRBJ2-1,TRBD1,many,TGTGCCAGCAGTCCGACAGGGGCAGATATGAAGAGCTCCTACAATGAGCAGTTCTTC,CASSPTGADMKSSYNEQFF
TRBV29-1,TRBJ2-3,.,once,TGCAGCGTTGCAAAGGGGCTGGCAGATTCGCAGTATTTT,CSVAKGLADSQYF
TRBV5-1,TRBJ2-2,.,.,TGCGCCAGCAGCTTGGAAATCGGGGAGCTGTTTTTT,CASSLEIGELFF
TRBV4-3,TRBJ2-5,.,.,TGTGCCGGCAGCCAAATGATTTTGGAGACCCAGTACTTC,CAGSQMILETQYF
TRBV6-6,TRBJ2-7,.,.,TGTGCCAGCAGTTACCTGGTAGCGGACCCTTACGAGCAGTACTTC,CASSYLVADPYEQYF
TRBV6-1,TRBJ1-2,.,many,TGTGCCAGCAGTGAACGGTTGGGTGGAGCTAACTATGGCTACACCTTC,CASSERLGGANYGYTF
TRBV6-1,TRBJ2-1,TRBD1,many,TGTGCCAGCAGTGGAACAGGGGTCAGCGGCCCCTACAATGAGCAGTTCTTC,CASSGTGVSGPYNEQFF
TRBV6-1,TRBJ1-5,.,.,TGTGGCAGCAGTTGGAGTGGGAATCAGCCCCAGCATTTT,CGSSWSGNQPQHF
TRBV10-2,TRBJ1-5,TRBD1,many,TGCGCCAGCAGTGAGTTGGGTACAGGGGGTCAGCCCCAGCATTTT,CASSELGTGGQPQHF
TRBV5-8,TRBJ1-5,TRBD1,few,TGTGCCAGCAGCCTAGAGACAGGGTTAATCAATCAGCCCCAGCATTTT,CASSLETGLINQPQHF
TRBV11-2,TRBJ2-4,TRBD1,.,TGTGCCAGCAGCTCAAGCCTGTCAGGGGGCCGGGACATTCAGTACTTC,CASSSSLSGGRDIQYF
TRBV11-2,TRBJ1-2,.,.,TGTGCCAGCAGCATGAAACCGACCTATGGCTACACCTTC,CASSMKPTYGYTF
TRBV6-1,TRBJ2-3,TRBD2,once,TGTGTCAGCAGGTTCGGGACTAGCGGGCAGAAGGGCACAGATACGCAGTATTTT,CVSRFGTSGQKGTDTQYF
TRBV11-2,TRBJ2-2,.,.,TGTGCCAGCAGCTTAGGTTTTGGGGAGCTGTTTTTT,CASSLGFGELFF
TRBV6-2/TRBV6-3,TRBJ2-3,TRBD1,many,TGTGCCAGCAGTTACTCGACTGGGACAGGGCTAACAGATACGCAGTATTTT,CASSYSTGTGLTDTQYF
TRBV12-3/TRBV12-4,TRBJ1-6,TRBD1,once,TGTGCCAGCAGTCGACAGGGGGCTTGGTCACCCCTCAACTTT,CASSRQGAWSPLNF
TRBV4-3,TRBJ2-7,.,.,TGCGCCAGCAGCCGAATAAAGGCCACGGGCGAGCAGTACTTC,CASSRIKATGEQYF
TRBV28,TRBJ2-7,.,.,TGTGCCAGCAGTTTCCCCGTAAGCCCCTACGAGCAGTACTTC,CASSFPVSPYEQYF
TRBV11-3,TRBJ2-1,TRBD2,.,TGTGCCAACAGGCGACTAGCGGACTACAATGAGCAATTCTTC,CANRRLADYNEQFF